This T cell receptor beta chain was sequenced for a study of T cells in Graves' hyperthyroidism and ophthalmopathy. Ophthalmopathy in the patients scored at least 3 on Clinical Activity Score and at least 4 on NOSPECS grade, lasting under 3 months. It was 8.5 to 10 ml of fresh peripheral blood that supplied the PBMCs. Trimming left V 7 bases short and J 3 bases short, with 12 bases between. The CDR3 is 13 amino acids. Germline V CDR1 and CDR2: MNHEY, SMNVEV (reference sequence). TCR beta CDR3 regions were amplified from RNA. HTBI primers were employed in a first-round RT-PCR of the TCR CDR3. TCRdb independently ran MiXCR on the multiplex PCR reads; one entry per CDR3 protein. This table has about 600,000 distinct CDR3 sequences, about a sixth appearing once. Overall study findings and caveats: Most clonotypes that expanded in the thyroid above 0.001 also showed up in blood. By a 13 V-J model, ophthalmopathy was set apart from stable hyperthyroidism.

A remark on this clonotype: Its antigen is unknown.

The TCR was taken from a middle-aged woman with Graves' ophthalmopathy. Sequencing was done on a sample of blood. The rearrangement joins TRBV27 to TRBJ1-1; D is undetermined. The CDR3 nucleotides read TGTGCCAGCAAAGGCACCTTCGACACTGAAGCTTTCTTT. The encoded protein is CASKGTFDTEAFF.